Sequencing of this T cell receptor (beta chain) was carried out in a study of shared clonotypes between healthy human individuals. The germline V gene has CDR1 SGHRS and CDR2 YFSETQ. V lost 4 bases, J lost 3 bases, and 4 bases stayed unmatched. The CDR3 contains 15 residues. Clones were sequenced by immunoSEQ multiplex PCR, and TCRdb holds only the in-frame ones, with some missing. The data contain 2 million to 2.5 million clones, approximately 96% of them seen just once; the ten biggest clones take up roughly 0.13%. The clonotype originates from a man aged 18 to 29 in good health. Sequencing was performed on naive CD4+ T cells sorted from blood. Subset defined: CD45RA+ positively selected. The chain is built from TRBV5-1 and TRBJ2-2, with 9 bases identical to TRBD2. The CDR3 DNA follows: TGCGCCAGCAGCCTGGGACTAGCCTACACCGGGGAGCTGTTTTTT. This gives the protein CASSLGLAYTGELFF.